This entry features one T cell receptor (beta chain) sequence. Germline CDR1 reads LNHDA; CDR2 reads SQIVND (reference sequence). V lost 1 base, J lost 4 bases, and 8 bases stayed unmatched. CDR3 length: 17 residues. The data derive from a study of blood T cell repertoires in COVID-19. The overall study: PBMCs, B-cell-depleted T cells, or T cells provided the cDNA or gDNA that made up the material.

The cohort comprised adults aged about 18 to 100 years residing in approximately 22 US areas. Self-reported history from a screening survey and questionnaire set each donor's cohort. Original data processing: Estimation of nucleated cell counts relied on the amplification of reference gene primers. The table came from immunoSEQ multiplex PCR; TCRdb's copy has only in-frame clones and leaves some out. That table furnishes V, J and clone size, whereas the DNA furnished D and trimming. The sample comprises around 250,000 clones, around 93% of which are singletons, and 1.2% rests with the top ten. The TCR originated in a human donor in a cohort exposed to, infected with or recovered from COVID-19 (not recorded which). The donor label of this sample is uncertain. Sample: PBMCs or T cells enriched from blood (not recorded which). The chain employs TRBV19 and TRBJ2-2; 8 positions match TRBD1. CDR3 in DNA: TGTGCCAGTAGTATAGGAAGGGGCAGGGGGCCCACCGGGGAGCTGTTTTTT. Translating it yields CASSIGRGRGPTGELFF. Based on the CDR3 plus reference TRBV19 and TRBJ2-2, the full variable domain is DGGITQSPKYLFRKEGQNVTLSCEQNLNHDAMYWYRQDPGQGLRLIYYSQIVNDFQKGDIAEGYSVSREKKESFPLTVTSAQKNPTAFYLCASSIGRGRGPTGELFFGEGSRLTVL.